The T cell receptor beta chain under discussion was sequenced for a study of CD8 T cells in Susac syndrome. In germline, CDR1 is DFQATT, CDR2 SNEGSKA (reference sequence). The CDR3 covers 15 residues. Trimming took off 0 bases at V and 4 bases at J, with 15 bases between the two ends. Control patients had untreated stable or active relapsing-remitting multiple sclerosis by revised McDonald criteria. Random hexamers were used to reverse transcribe about 0.5 to 1 ug of RNA. TCRdb re-analysed the immunoSEQ multiplex PCR reads in MiXCR, keeping a single row per CDR3 protein. The table includes around 280,000 distinct CDR3 sequences, about 91% detected once.

This clonotype originated in a human donor with multiple sclerosis. The chain joins TRBV20-1 to TRBJ1-2, with D unclear. The sequencing input was CD4+ T cells from PBMCs. CDR3 nucleotide sequence: TGCAGTGCTAGAGAAGTCCCTAGGGCCCTCTATGGCTACACCTTC. Translation gives CSAREVPRALYGYTF.